A selection of T cell receptor beta chains follows, all from one sample in a study of T cell repertoires in cytomegalovirus infection. TCRdb reprocessed the reads via MiXCR and lists one record per CDR3 protein. The sample contains nearly 450,000 distinct CDR3 sequences, about 33% of which appear only once. Sample: PBMCs. The receptors shown here come from a human donor in good health (CMV status not recorded). Some clones in this sample may be carry-over from other donors' samples. Each CDR3 is given with its conserved first and last residue. A D gene is named only where the DNA matches it firmly. Only some rows state a clone size, as once, few, many or a class for expanded clones.

J gene: TRBJ2-3; V gene: TRBV7-2; D gene: TRBD1; clone size: .; CDR3 protein: CASSPRTGQGTYTQSF; CDR3 DNA: TGTGCCAGCAGCCCTCGGACAGGGCAGGGGACATATACGCAGTCTTTT
J gene: TRBJ1-6; V gene: TRBV6-6; D gene: TRBD1; clone size: .; CDR3 protein: CASNDRTGRASPLHF; CDR3 DNA: TGTGCCAGCAATGATCGGACAGGGAGGGCTTCACCCCTCCACTTT
J gene: TRBJ1-4; V gene: TRBV7-8; D gene: .; clone size: .; CDR3 protein: CASSPQLNNEKLFF; CDR3 DNA: TGTGCCAGCAGCCCCCAACTAAATAATGAAAAACTGTTTTTT
J gene: TRBJ2-7; V gene: TRBV18; D gene: TRBD2; clone size: .; CDR3 protein: CASSPGGGTYEQYF; CDR3 DNA: TGTGCCAGCTCCCCCGGGGGGGGAACCTACGAGCAGTACTTC
J gene: TRBJ2-7; V gene: TRBV19; D gene: TRBD1; clone size: few; CDR3 protein: CASSYRPGQGTYEQYF; CDR3 DNA: TGTGCCAGTAGTTACCGACCGGGACAGGGGACCTACGAGCAGTACTTC
J gene: TRBJ2-7; V gene: TRBV6-2/TRBV6-3; D gene: TRBD2; clone size: .; CDR3 protein: CASSSPGTSVYEQYF; CDR3 DNA: TGTGCCAGCAGTTCCCCCGGGACTAGCGTCTACGAGCAGTACTTC
J gene: TRBJ2-2; V gene: TRBV6-2/TRBV6-3; D gene: TRBD1; clone size: .; CDR3 protein: CASSSTGTGISDGELFF; CDR3 DNA: TGTGCCAGCAGTTCTACCGGGACAGGGATCAGCGACGGGGAGCTGTTTTTT
J gene: TRBJ1-5; V gene: TRBV19; D gene: .; clone size: .; CDR3 protein: CASSLRQDYSNQPQHF; CDR3 DNA: TGTGCCAGTAGTCTTAGACAGGACTATAGCAATCAGCCCCAGCATTTT
J gene: TRBJ1-1; V gene: TRBV29-1; D gene: .; clone size: once; CDR3 protein: CSVQGPLNTEAFF; CDR3 DNA: TGCAGCGTTCAGGGCCCATTAAACACTGAAGCTTTCTTT
J gene: TRBJ1-5; V gene: TRBV7-8; D gene: .; clone size: many; CDR3 protein: CASSLWEYSNQPQHF; CDR3 DNA: TGTGCCAGCAGCTTATGGGAGTATAGCAATCAGCCCCAGCATTTT
J gene: TRBJ2-3; V gene: TRBV5-1; D gene: TRBD1; clone size: .; CDR3 protein: CASSPQGVGLFTDTQYF; CDR3 DNA: TGCGCCAGCAGCCCCCAGGGGGTCGGATTATTCACAGATACGCAGTATTTT
J gene: TRBJ2-1; V gene: TRBV20-1; D gene: .; clone size: .; CDR3 protein: CSARIRGAYNEQFF; CDR3 DNA: TGCAGTGCTAGAATCAGGGGTGCCTACAATGAGCAGTTCTTC
J gene: TRBJ1-4; V gene: TRBV4-1; D gene: TRBD1; clone size: few; CDR3 protein: CASSQDPQGGRNEKLFF; CDR3 DNA: TGCGCCAGCAGCCAAGATCCCCAGGGGGGCCGAAATGAAAAACTGTTTTTT
J gene: TRBJ2-5; V gene: TRBV7-9; D gene: .; clone size: few; CDR3 protein: CASSKGGARTQETQYF; CDR3 DNA: TGTGCCAGCAGCAAAGGGGGGGCACGAACTCAAGAGACCCAGTACTTC
J gene: TRBJ2-6; V gene: TRBV4-3; D gene: TRBD2; clone size: few; CDR3 protein: CASSPRERGTGANVLTF; CDR3 DNA: TGCGCCAGCAGCCCCCGCGAGCGGGGGACCGGGGCCAACGTCCTGACTTTC
J gene: TRBJ2-5; V gene: TRBV7-9; D gene: .; clone size: .; CDR3 protein: CASSLLLREEETQYF; CDR3 DNA: TGTGCCAGCAGCTTACTCCTCAGAGAAGAAGAGACCCAGTACTTC
J gene: TRBJ2-3; V gene: TRBV6-1; D gene: TRBD1; clone size: few; CDR3 protein: CASSESPNRGSTQYF; CDR3 DNA: TGTGCCAGCAGTGAATCACCAAACAGGGGGAGTACGCAGTATTTT
J gene: TRBJ2-7; V gene: TRBV19; D gene: TRBD1; clone size: few; CDR3 protein: CASSIRTGNTYEQYF; CDR3 DNA: TGTGCCAGTAGTATTCGGACAGGGAATACCTACGAGCAGTACTTC
J gene: TRBJ2-7; V gene: TRBV6-6; D gene: TRBD1; clone size: .; CDR3 protein: CASRTRDRGDYEQYF; CDR3 DNA: TGTGCCAGCAGAACCCGGGACAGGGGTGACTACGAGCAGTACTTC
J gene: TRBJ2-5; V gene: TRBV7-8; D gene: .; clone size: few; CDR3 protein: CASSLAQFVGGQETQYF; CDR3 DNA: TGTGCCAGCAGCTTAGCGCAGTTTGTCGGGGGCCAAGAGACCCAGTACTTC
J gene: TRBJ2-3; V gene: TRBV27; D gene: TRBD2; clone size: once; CDR3 protein: CASSFTSGAFTDTQYF; CDR3 DNA: TGTGCCAGCAGTTTTACTAGCGGGGCCTTCACAGATACGCAGTATTTT
J gene: TRBJ1-1; V gene: TRBV7-2; D gene: .; clone size: many; CDR3 protein: CASRGAFSFAFF; CDR3 DNA: TGTGCCAGCCGGGGGGCATTCTCCTTTGCTTTCTTT
J gene: TRBJ2-7; V gene: TRBV15; D gene: .; clone size: .; CDR3 protein: CATSRDVGEFYEQYF; CDR3 DNA: TGTGCCACCAGCAGAGATGTGGGGGAATTCTACGAGCAGTACTTC
J gene: TRBJ1-2; V gene: TRBV5-4; D gene: .; clone size: .; CDR3 protein: CASSLQGEVLNYGYTF; CDR3 DNA: TGTGCCAGCAGCTTGCAGGGCGAGGTCCTTAACTATGGCTACACCTTC
J gene: TRBJ2-5; V gene: TRBV7-6; D gene: TRBD2; clone size: many; CDR3 protein: CASSLLAGGPETQYF; CDR3 DNA: TGTGCCAGCAGCTTACTAGCGGGGGGTCCGGAGACCCAGTACTTC
J gene: TRBJ2-2; V gene: TRBV18; D gene: .; clone size: .; CDR3 protein: CASSPVASRNTGELFF; CDR3 DNA: TGTGCCAGCTCACCAGTTGCGTCGCGAAACACCGGGGAGCTGTTTTTT
J gene: TRBJ1-1; V gene: TRBV30; D gene: .; clone size: .; CDR3 protein: CAWRGTPEAEAFF; CDR3 DNA: TGTGCCTGGAGGGGGACTCCGGAGGCTGAAGCTTTCTTT
J gene: TRBJ2-5; V gene: TRBV9; D gene: TRBD2; clone size: few; CDR3 protein: CASSEGSGGALETQYF; CDR3 DNA: TGTGCCAGCAGCGAGGGGAGCGGGGGGGCCTTGGAGACCCAGTACTTC
J gene: TRBJ2-7; V gene: TRBV6-8; D gene: .; clone size: .; CDR3 protein: CARSPPDRREQYF; CDR3 DNA: TGTGCCAGAAGCCCACCAGACAGGCGCGAGCAGTACTTC
J gene: TRBJ2-7; V gene: TRBV24-1; D gene: .; clone size: .; CDR3 protein: CATSDPGGYEQYF; CDR3 DNA: TGTGCCACCAGTGACCCCGGGGGCTACGAGCAGTACTTC
J gene: TRBJ2-7; V gene: TRBV10-3; D gene: TRBD1; clone size: .; CDR3 protein: CAISAGQYEQYF; CDR3 DNA: TGTGCCATCAGTGCGGGACAGTACGAGCAGTACTTC
J gene: TRBJ2-1; V gene: TRBV19; D gene: TRBD2; clone size: .; CDR3 protein: CASSIGWLAGDNEQFF; CDR3 DNA: TGTGCCAGTAGTATAGGTTGGCTAGCGGGTGACAATGAGCAGTTCTTC
J gene: TRBJ1-2; V gene: TRBV7-2; D gene: .; clone size: many; CDR3 protein: CASSLADGAAYGYTF; CDR3 DNA: TGTGCCAGCAGCTTGGCGGACGGTGCCGCCTATGGCTACACCTTC
J gene: TRBJ1-2; V gene: TRBV12-3/TRBV12-4; D gene: TRBD1; clone size: many; CDR3 protein: CASSTGTGANYGYTF; CDR3 DNA: TGTGCCAGCAGTACCGGGACAGGGGCTAACTATGGCTACACCTTC
J gene: TRBJ2-3; V gene: TRBV12-3/TRBV12-4; D gene: .; clone size: .; CDR3 protein: CASKMGDTQYF; CDR3 DNA: TGTGCTTCTAAGATGGGAGATACGCAGTATTTT
J gene: TRBJ2-1; V gene: TRBV19; D gene: TRBD2; clone size: .; CDR3 protein: CASSVTRRGISYNEQFF; CDR3 DNA: TGTGCCAGTAGTGTTACACGGCGGGGGATCTCCTACAATGAGCAGTTCTTC
J gene: TRBJ1-2; V gene: TRBV6-1; D gene: .; clone size: few; CDR3 protein: CASSETGSDYGYTF; CDR3 DNA: TGTGCCAGCAGCGAAACGGGTTCGGACTATGGCTACACCTTC
J gene: TRBJ1-1; V gene: TRBV6-1; D gene: TRBD1; clone size: few; CDR3 protein: CASNRAGGRTEAFF; CDR3 DNA: TGTGCCAGCAACCGGGCAGGGGGCAGGACTGAAGCTTTCTTT
J gene: TRBJ1-3; V gene: TRBV2; D gene: .; clone size: few; CDR3 protein: CASSDWGQASSGNTIYF; CDR3 DNA: TGTGCCAGCAGTGACTGGGGACAAGCTTCCTCTGGAAACACCATATATTTT
J gene: TRBJ2-3; V gene: TRBV6-1; D gene: .; clone size: few; CDR3 protein: CASRTGLSTDTQYF; CDR3 DNA: TGTGCCTCCCGGACGGGCCTTAGCACAGATACGCAGTATTTT
J gene: TRBJ1-5; V gene: TRBV15; D gene: .; clone size: once; CDR3 protein: CATSRVGEGQPQHF; CDR3 DNA: TGTGCCACCAGCAGAGTTGGGGAGGGTCAGCCCCAGCATTTT
J gene: TRBJ2-3; V gene: TRBV11-2; D gene: .; clone size: many; CDR3 protein: CASSLYRDTQYF; CDR3 DNA: TGTGCCAGCAGCCTGTATAGAGATACGCAGTATTTT
J gene: TRBJ2-5; V gene: TRBV7-8; D gene: .; clone size: hyperexpanded; CDR3 protein: CASSLFWETQYF; CDR3 DNA: TGTGCCAGCAGCTTATTTTGGGAGACCCAGTACTTC
J gene: TRBJ1-5; V gene: TRBV2; D gene: .; clone size: few; CDR3 protein: CASRAGDIGNQPQHF; CDR3 DNA: TGTGCCAGCAGAGCCGGTGATATCGGGAATCAGCCCCAGCATTTT
J gene: TRBJ2-7; V gene: TRBV7-9; D gene: .; clone size: few; CDR3 protein: CASSLGAVSSYEQYF; CDR3 DNA: TGTGCCAGCAGCTTAGGAGCGGTCTCGTCCTACGAGCAGTACTTC
J gene: TRBJ2-5; V gene: TRBV19; D gene: .; clone size: once; CDR3 protein: CASGEGVKTQSF; CDR3 DNA: TGTGCCAGTGGAGAAGGGGTAAAGACCCAGTCCTTC
J gene: TRBJ2-7; V gene: TRBV11-2; D gene: .; clone size: many; CDR3 protein: CASSVGLPGARRYEQYF; CDR3 DNA: TGTGCCAGCAGCGTTGGGCTGCCGGGGGCACGGAGGTACGAGCAGTACTTC
J gene: TRBJ1-1; V gene: TRBV10-3; D gene: TRBD1; clone size: .; CDR3 protein: CAISESGRQGAEAFF; CDR3 DNA: TGTGCCATCAGTGAGTCGGGGCGACAGGGTGCTGAAGCTTTCTTT
J gene: TRBJ2-5; V gene: TRBV7-9; D gene: .; clone size: many; CDR3 protein: CASTEDRKETQYF; CDR3 DNA: TGTGCCAGCACCGAAGACAGAAAAGAGACCCAGTACTTC
J gene: TRBJ1-2; V gene: TRBV6-1; D gene: .; clone size: few; CDR3 protein: CASSAAGTDYGYTF; CDR3 DNA: TGTGCCAGCAGTGCTGCTGGGACGGACTATGGCTACACCTTC
J gene: TRBJ2-1; V gene: TRBV27; D gene: .; clone size: .; CDR3 protein: CASSLSNRYNEQFF; CDR3 DNA: TGTGCCAGCAGTTTAAGTAACAGATACAATGAGCAGTTCTTC
J gene: TRBJ1-5; V gene: TRBV6-1; D gene: .; clone size: few; CDR3 protein: CASSEVTGRLRQHF; CDR3 DNA: TGTGCCAGCAGTGAAGTGACCGGACGCCTCCGCCAGCATTTT
J gene: TRBJ2-6; V gene: TRBV5-1; D gene: TRBD2; clone size: .; CDR3 protein: CASSLRAGDSGANVLTF; CDR3 DNA: TGCGCCAGCAGCTTGAGAGCGGGGGATTCCGGGGCCAACGTCCTGACTTTC
J gene: TRBJ2-3; V gene: TRBV7-6; D gene: .; clone size: few; CDR3 protein: CASSGTGLSTDTQYF; CDR3 DNA: TGTGCCAGCAGCGGAACAGGGCTAAGCACAGATACGCAGTATTTT